This is a list of T cell receptor beta chains from one sample in a study of blood T cell repertoires in COVID-19. Data came from immunoSEQ multiplex PCR; TCRdb stores just in-frame clones and leaves some out. This sample has some 18,000 clones, with roughly 93% found just once. Sequencing input: peripheral blood. Receptors originate from a human donor in a cohort sampled during active COVID-19. Each CDR3 is given with its conserved first and last residue.

TRBV21-1	TRBJ2-7	CASSRRLARFYEQYF
TRBV6-4	TRBJ2-1	CASSPGTGSKNEQFF
TRBV5-6	TRBJ2-7	CASSFGQRHYEQYF
TRBV5-5	TRBJ1-2	CASSTGLLGGYTF
TRBV27	TRBJ2-3	CASSLSPGLAPDTQYF
TRBV9	TRBJ2-4	CASSVGGDKNIQYF
TRBV6-5	TRBJ1-5	CASRAGVFDQPQHF
TRBV18	TRBJ2-2	CASSPLRTSRRDTGELFF
TRBV7-2	TRBJ2-1	CASSLTGGNEQFF
TRBV30	TRBJ2-7	CAWRASGTGNYEQYF
TRBV19	TRBJ2-2	CASSIPGMNTGELFF
TRBV7-2	TRBJ1-2	CASSLPGGFNYGYTF
TRBV28	TRBJ1-2	CASSPGTPSGYGYTF
TRBV7-3	TRBJ2-1	CASSVAGAENEQFF
TRBV27	TRBJ2-1	CASSLQVAGTRWFF
TRBV7-2	TRBJ2-7	CASSPRRVEQYF
TRBV7-3	TRBJ2-5	CASSPAARGQETQYF
TRBV19	TRBJ2-6	CASSKGYSGANVLTF
TRBV5-4	TRBJ2-7	CASSGGSDHEQYF
TRBV6-6	TRBJ2-3	CASSQGQVGTDTQYF
TRBV18	TRBJ2-5	CASSPPRGQETQYF
TRBV5-1	TRBJ2-1	CASSLGLINEQFF
TRBV11-1	TRBJ2-3	CASKRAGRTDTQYF
TRBV5-5	TRBJ1-3	CASSSQGESGNTIYF
TRBV30	TRBJ2-3	CAWRGLAGGRVTDTQYF
TRBV6-5	TRBJ2-5	CASRERSPLETQYF
TRBV5-1	TRBJ1-1	CASRSMTGGVRDTEAFF
TRBV19	TRBJ2-1	CASSAQGRNEQFF